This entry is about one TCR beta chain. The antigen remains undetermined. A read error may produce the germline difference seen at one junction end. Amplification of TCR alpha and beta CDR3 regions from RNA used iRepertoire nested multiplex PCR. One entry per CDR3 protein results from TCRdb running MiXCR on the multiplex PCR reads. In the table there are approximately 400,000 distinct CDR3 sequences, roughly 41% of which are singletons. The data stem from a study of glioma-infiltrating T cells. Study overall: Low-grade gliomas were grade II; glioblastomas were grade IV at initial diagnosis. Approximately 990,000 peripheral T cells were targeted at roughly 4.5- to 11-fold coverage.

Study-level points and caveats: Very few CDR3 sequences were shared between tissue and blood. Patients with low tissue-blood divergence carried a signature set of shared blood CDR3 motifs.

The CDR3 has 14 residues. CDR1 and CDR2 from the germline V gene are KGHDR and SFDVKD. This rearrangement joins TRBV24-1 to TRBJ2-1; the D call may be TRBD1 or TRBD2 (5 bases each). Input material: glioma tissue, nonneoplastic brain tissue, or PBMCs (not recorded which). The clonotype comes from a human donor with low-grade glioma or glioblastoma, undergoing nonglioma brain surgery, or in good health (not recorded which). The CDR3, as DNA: TGTGCCAGCAGTTATTTAGAGGGGATAAGTGAGCAGTTCTTC. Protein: CASSYLEGISEQFF.